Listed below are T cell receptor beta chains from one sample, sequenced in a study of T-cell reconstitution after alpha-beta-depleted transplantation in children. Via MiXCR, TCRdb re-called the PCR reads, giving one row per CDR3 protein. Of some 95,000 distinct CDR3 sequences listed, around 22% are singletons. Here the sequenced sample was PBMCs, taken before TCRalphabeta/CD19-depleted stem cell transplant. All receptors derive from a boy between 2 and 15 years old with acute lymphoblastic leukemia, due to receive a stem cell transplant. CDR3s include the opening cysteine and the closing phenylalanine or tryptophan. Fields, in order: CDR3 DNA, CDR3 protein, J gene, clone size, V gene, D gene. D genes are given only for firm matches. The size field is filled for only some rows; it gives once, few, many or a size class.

CDR3 DNA: TGCAGTGCTAGGGGGGGACAGGGCTACGAGCAGTACTTC; CDR3 protein: CSARGGQGYEQYF; J gene: TRBJ2-7; clone size: few; V gene: TRBV20-1; D gene: TRBD1
CDR3 DNA: TGTGCCAGCAGAAGGACAGCGGGAATGTACGAGCAGTACTTC; CDR3 protein: CASRRTAGMYEQYF; J gene: TRBJ2-7; clone size: -; V gene: TRBV6-1; D gene: -
CDR3 DNA: TGTGCCAGCAGCTTAGTACCGACAGGGCGCAATTCACCCCTCCACTTT; CDR3 protein: CASSLVPTGRNSPLHF; J gene: TRBJ1-6; clone size: many; V gene: TRBV7-2; D gene: TRBD1
CDR3 DNA: TGTGCCACCAGCAGTCTTCGACTAGAGAAGAATGAGCAGTTCTTC; CDR3 protein: CATSSLRLEKNEQFF; J gene: TRBJ2-1; clone size: few; V gene: TRBV15; D gene: -
CDR3 DNA: TGTGCCAGCAGCAAAATCGGACAGTCTGGGGCCAACGTCCTGACTTTC; CDR3 protein: CASSKIGQSGANVLTF; J gene: TRBJ2-6; clone size: few; V gene: TRBV21-1; D gene: -
CDR3 DNA: TGTGCCAGCCTAGCGGACCTGGATGAGCAGTTCTTC; CDR3 protein: CASLADLDEQFF; J gene: TRBJ2-1; clone size: -; V gene: TRBV28; D gene: TRBD2
CDR3 DNA: TGTGCCAGCAGTTTAGGGGCATATGAAGCTTTCTTT; CDR3 protein: CASSLGAYEAFF; J gene: TRBJ1-1; clone size: few; V gene: TRBV12-3/TRBV12-4; D gene: -
CDR3 DNA: TGTGCCAGCAGTGAACGGCTAGCGGGGCACAATGAGCAGTTCTTC; CDR3 protein: CASSERLAGHNEQFF; J gene: TRBJ2-1; clone size: -; V gene: TRBV2; D gene: TRBD2
CDR3 DNA: TGCGCCAGCAGCCCCCAGCTTATGACAGGGGTGAGGCAGTACTTC; CDR3 protein: CASSPQLMTGVRQYF; J gene: TRBJ2-7; clone size: -; V gene: TRBV5-1; D gene: TRBD1
CDR3 DNA: TGCTGTGCTAGTCCCGGCGCGGGGACTAGCGGCACAGATACGCAGTATTTT; CDR3 protein: CCASPGAGTSGTDTQYF; J gene: TRBJ2-3; clone size: -; V gene: TRBV20-1; D gene: TRBD2
CDR3 DNA: TGTGCCAGCAGCCCCAGGAGCACTGAAGCTTTCTTT; CDR3 protein: CASSPRSTEAFF; J gene: TRBJ1-1; clone size: medium-sized; V gene: TRBV7-2; D gene: -
CDR3 DNA: TGTGCCAGCAAGGAGGGGAGGTATCAGCCCCAGCATTTT; CDR3 protein: CASKEGRYQPQHF; J gene: TRBJ1-5; clone size: -; V gene: TRBV28; D gene: -
CDR3 DNA: TGCGCCAGCAGCTTGCGATACAAAGGCAGTCCGAACACTGAAGCTTTCTTT; CDR3 protein: CASSLRYKGSPNTEAFF; J gene: TRBJ1-1; clone size: large; V gene: TRBV5-1; D gene: -
CDR3 DNA: TGTGCCAGCAGCCAAAATAGCAATCAGCCCCAGCATTTT; CDR3 protein: CASSQNSNQPQHF; J gene: TRBJ1-5; clone size: -; V gene: TRBV6-1; D gene: -
CDR3 DNA: TGTGCCAGCAGCTTAGATTTAGACAGTTGGCGAGAGACCCAGTACTTC; CDR3 protein: CASSLDLDSWRETQYF; J gene: TRBJ2-5; clone size: many; V gene: TRBV7-2; D gene: -
CDR3 DNA: TGCGCCAGCAGCTTTGGACAGAACACTGAAGCTTTCTTT; CDR3 protein: CASSFGQNTEAFF; J gene: TRBJ1-1; clone size: few; V gene: TRBV5-1; D gene: -
CDR3 DNA: TGTGCCAGCAGCCGGGGGGGGGAAGATGAGCAGTTCTTC; CDR3 protein: CASSRGGEDEQFF; J gene: TRBJ2-1; clone size: -; V gene: TRBV7-3; D gene: TRBD2
CDR3 DNA: TGCGCCAGCAGCCGGAAGGGAAGCGGGGGGTCGGATACGCAGTATTTT; CDR3 protein: CASSRKGSGGSDTQYF; J gene: TRBJ2-3; clone size: few; V gene: TRBV5-1; D gene: TRBD2
CDR3 DNA: TGTGCCAGCAGCCATGTAGGGGGGACATACAATGAGCAGTTCTTC; CDR3 protein: CASSHVGGTYNEQFF; J gene: TRBJ2-1; clone size: few; V gene: TRBV14; D gene: -
CDR3 DNA: TGTGCCAGCAGGGGGGACGGCCGCATCCCCACAGATACGCAGTATTTT; CDR3 protein: CASRGDGRIPTDTQYF; J gene: TRBJ2-3; clone size: -; V gene: TRBV6-2/TRBV6-3; D gene: -
CDR3 DNA: TGTGCCAGCAGGCTACAGGGGGCTACTGAAGCTTTCTTT; CDR3 protein: CASRLQGATEAFF; J gene: TRBJ1-1; clone size: -; V gene: TRBV6-2/TRBV6-3; D gene: TRBD1
CDR3 DNA: TGTGCCAGCAGCCCCCGGAGCGCGCCCTACAATGAGCAGTTCTTC; CDR3 protein: CASSPRSAPYNEQFF; J gene: TRBJ2-1; clone size: few; V gene: TRBV11-3; D gene: -
CDR3 DNA: TGTGCCAGCAGTGAACGGGGGACGCAGGGGGTGATCAATTCACCCCTCCACTTT; CDR3 protein: CASSERGTQGVINSPLHF; J gene: TRBJ1-6; clone size: -; V gene: TRBV6-1; D gene: TRBD1
CDR3 DNA: TGTGCCAGCGGAGGGGGACCACCCCTCCACTTT; CDR3 protein: CASGGGPPLHF; J gene: TRBJ1-6; clone size: -; V gene: TRBV7-2; D gene: -
CDR3 DNA: TGTGCCACCAGCAGAGGGCCTCCCAGGGGTGGGGAGACCCAGTACTTC; CDR3 protein: CATSRGPPRGGETQYF; J gene: TRBJ2-5; clone size: few; V gene: TRBV15; D gene: -
CDR3 DNA: TGTGCCAGCAGCTTCGGGGGGCCGAACACCGGGGAGCTGTTTTTT; CDR3 protein: CASSFGGPNTGELFF; J gene: TRBJ2-2; clone size: few; V gene: TRBV7-8; D gene: -
CDR3 DNA: TGTGCCAGCAGTGCAGGGCTCTCTGGAAACACCATATATTTT; CDR3 protein: CASSAGLSGNTIYF; J gene: TRBJ1-3; clone size: many; V gene: TRBV27; D gene: -
CDR3 DNA: TGTGCCACCAGCAGAGACCGAAGACAGGGGAGGGGTTACGAGCAGTACTTC; CDR3 protein: CATSRDRRQGRGYEQYF; J gene: TRBJ2-7; clone size: -; V gene: TRBV15; D gene: -
CDR3 DNA: TGTGCCAGCAGCTTAGTGGACACCTACGAGCAGTACTTC; CDR3 protein: CASSLVDTYEQYF; J gene: TRBJ2-7; clone size: few; V gene: TRBV5-4; D gene: -
CDR3 DNA: TGTGCCAGCAGCCCCCTCTTTACCCCTAGCTCTGGGGCCAACGTCCTGACTTTC; CDR3 protein: CASSPLFTPSSGANVLTF; J gene: TRBJ2-6; clone size: -; V gene: TRBV11-2; D gene: -
CDR3 DNA: TGCGCCAGCAGTGAGGTCGGGAGGGCCGGCACAGATACGCAGTATTTT; CDR3 protein: CASSEVGRAGTDTQYF; J gene: TRBJ2-3; clone size: -; V gene: TRBV10-2; D gene: TRBD2
CDR3 DNA: TGCGCCAGCAGCCAAGATTGGACAGGGAACATTCAGTACTTC; CDR3 protein: CASSQDWTGNIQYF; J gene: TRBJ2-4; clone size: -; V gene: TRBV4-1; D gene: TRBD1
CDR3 DNA: TGCAGCGTTGAAGAACTTGAAGGGACCCAGTACTTC; CDR3 protein: CSVEELEGTQYF; J gene: TRBJ2-5; clone size: -; V gene: TRBV29-1; D gene: -
CDR3 DNA: TGTGCCAGCAGCTTAGTCTCGAACAATGAGCAGTTCTTC; CDR3 protein: CASSLVSNNEQFF; J gene: TRBJ2-1; clone size: few; V gene: TRBV7-2; D gene: -
CDR3 DNA: TGTGCCAGCAGTTACGGACGGACCCTTAATGAAAAACTGTTTTTT; CDR3 protein: CASSYGRTLNEKLFF; J gene: TRBJ1-4; clone size: -; V gene: TRBV6-5; D gene: -
CDR3 DNA: TGTGCCAGCCGGACTAGCGGGTCCCCATGGAATGAGCAGTTCTTC; CDR3 protein: CASRTSGSPWNEQFF; J gene: TRBJ2-1; clone size: -; V gene: TRBV14; D gene: TRBD2
CDR3 DNA: TGTGCCAGCAGTTCTTGGGACAGTTCCTACGAGCAGTACTTC; CDR3 protein: CASSSWDSSYEQYF; J gene: TRBJ2-7; clone size: -; V gene: TRBV11-2; D gene: TRBD1
CDR3 DNA: TGCAGCGTTAAGGATGGAAACACCATATATTTT; CDR3 protein: CSVKDGNTIYF; J gene: TRBJ1-3; clone size: few; V gene: TRBV29-1; D gene: -
CDR3 DNA: TGCGCCAGCGGATCGGGAGGTGGGACTAGCGGAGTGGATACGCAGTATTTT; CDR3 protein: CASGSGGGTSGVDTQYF; J gene: TRBJ2-3; clone size: -; V gene: TRBV5-1; D gene: TRBD2
CDR3 DNA: TGCGCCAGCAGCTCCTCTAGCGGAGGGGCTAGGGAGACCCAGTACTTC; CDR3 protein: CASSSSSGGARETQYF; J gene: TRBJ2-5; clone size: many; V gene: TRBV5-1; D gene: TRBD2
CDR3 DNA: TGCGCCAGCAGCCCGCAGACAGGATACAATGAGCAGTTCTTC; CDR3 protein: CASSPQTGYNEQFF; J gene: TRBJ2-1; clone size: -; V gene: TRBV4-3; D gene: -
CDR3 DNA: TGTGCCAGCAGCCGGGACGCGCGAGGCTTT; CDR3 protein: CASSRDARGF; J gene: TRBJ1-1; clone size: -; V gene: TRBV7-9; D gene: -
CDR3 DNA: TGCAGTGCTATACGACAGGGGCTATCCACCGGGGAGCTGTTTTTT; CDR3 protein: CSAIRQGLSTGELFF; J gene: TRBJ2-2; clone size: -; V gene: TRBV20-1; D gene: TRBD1
CDR3 DNA: TGCGCCAGCTGCGACGAGAACCAGGGTTACGAGCAGTACTTC; CDR3 protein: CASCDENQGYEQYF; J gene: TRBJ2-7; clone size: few; V gene: TRBV5-1; D gene: -
CDR3 DNA: TGTGCCAGCAGCTTAATCCCCCTGGCGAACGAGCAGTACTTC; CDR3 protein: CASSLIPLANEQYF; J gene: TRBJ2-7; clone size: few; V gene: TRBV7-2; D gene: -
CDR3 DNA: TGTGCCAGCTCCCCCTTGACTAGCGGAGGGGCCGGTGAGCAGTTCTTC; CDR3 protein: CASSPLTSGGAGEQFF; J gene: TRBJ2-1; clone size: -; V gene: TRBV19; D gene: TRBD2
CDR3 DNA: TGCGCCAGCTCCGAGCTAGCGGGAGTGAGTGCAGGGACCCAGTACTTC; CDR3 protein: CASSELAGVSAGTQYF; J gene: TRBJ2-5; clone size: -; V gene: TRBV5-1; D gene: TRBD2
CDR3 DNA: TGTGCCAGCAGGGGGACAGGGGCCCACTCCTACGAGCAGTACTTC; CDR3 protein: CASRGTGAHSYEQYF; J gene: TRBJ2-7; clone size: few; V gene: TRBV27; D gene: TRBD1
CDR3 DNA: TGTGCCAGCAGCACACGGACTGACAGTGGGCAGTTCTTC; CDR3 protein: CASSTRTDSGQFF; J gene: TRBJ2-1; clone size: -; V gene: TRBV7-2; D gene: -
CDR3 DNA: TGCAGTGCCCAGAAGGCAGGGGCCACTGAAGCTTTCTTT; CDR3 protein: CSAQKAGATEAFF; J gene: TRBJ1-1; clone size: few; V gene: TRBV20-1; D gene: -
CDR3 DNA: TGTGCCACCAGCAGAGTGAAGCATACTCAAGAGACCCAGTACTTC; CDR3 protein: CATSRVKHTQETQYF; J gene: TRBJ2-5; clone size: few; V gene: TRBV15; D gene: -
CDR3 DNA: TGTGCCAGCAGCCCCGGACTAGCGGGAGACCATGAGCAGTTCTTC; CDR3 protein: CASSPGLAGDHEQFF; J gene: TRBJ2-1; clone size: once; V gene: TRBV7-2; D gene: TRBD2
CDR3 DNA: TGCGCCAGCAGTAAAGCGGAGGCCTACAATGAGCAGTTCTTC; CDR3 protein: CASSKAEAYNEQFF; J gene: TRBJ2-1; clone size: few; V gene: TRBV5-1; D gene: -
CDR3 DNA: TGTGCCTGGAGCGCAGGGTTGCACTATGGCTACACCTTC; CDR3 protein: CAWSAGLHYGYTF; J gene: TRBJ1-2; clone size: -; V gene: TRBV30; D gene: -
CDR3 DNA: TGCAGCGTTGAAGATCGGGTGGATACTCAGTTCTTC; CDR3 protein: CSVEDRVDTQFF; J gene: TRBJ2-1; clone size: few; V gene: TRBV29-1; D gene: -
CDR3 DNA: TGTGCCAGCAGCCCCGCCGGGCCTCTGACCTACGAGCAGTACTTC; CDR3 protein: CASSPAGPLTYEQYF; J gene: TRBJ2-7; clone size: few; V gene: TRBV7-8; D gene: -
CDR3 DNA: TGTGCCAGCAGCTTACTTGGGAGCACTGAAGCTTTCTTT; CDR3 protein: CASSLLGSTEAFF; J gene: TRBJ1-1; clone size: few; V gene: TRBV7-2; D gene: -
CDR3 DNA: TGTGCCAGCAGGGGACTAGCAGGGGAGCCCCAGCATTTT; CDR3 protein: CASRGLAGEPQHF; J gene: TRBJ1-5; clone size: few; V gene: TRBV7-2; D gene: -
CDR3 DNA: TGTGCCAGCAGTTGGGAGACTAGCGGGACCAATGAGCAGTTCTTC; CDR3 protein: CASSWETSGTNEQFF; J gene: TRBJ2-1; clone size: few; V gene: TRBV6-2/TRBV6-3; D gene: TRBD2